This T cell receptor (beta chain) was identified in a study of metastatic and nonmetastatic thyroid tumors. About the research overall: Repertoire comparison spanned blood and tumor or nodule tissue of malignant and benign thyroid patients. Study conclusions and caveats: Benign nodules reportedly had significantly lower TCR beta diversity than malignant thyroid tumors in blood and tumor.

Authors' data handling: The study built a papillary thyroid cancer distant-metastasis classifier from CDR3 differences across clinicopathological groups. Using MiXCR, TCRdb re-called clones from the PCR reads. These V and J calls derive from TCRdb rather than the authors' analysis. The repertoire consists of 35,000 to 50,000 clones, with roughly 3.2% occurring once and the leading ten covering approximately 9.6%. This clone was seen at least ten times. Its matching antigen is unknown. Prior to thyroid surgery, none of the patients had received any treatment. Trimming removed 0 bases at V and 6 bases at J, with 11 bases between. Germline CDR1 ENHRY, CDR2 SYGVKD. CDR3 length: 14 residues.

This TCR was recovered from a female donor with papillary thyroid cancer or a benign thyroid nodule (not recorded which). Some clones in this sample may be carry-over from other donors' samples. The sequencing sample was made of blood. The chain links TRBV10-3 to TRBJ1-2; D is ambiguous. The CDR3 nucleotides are TGTGCCATCAGTGAGTCCTTGCAGGACCATGGCTACACCTTC. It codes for CAISESLQDHGYTF.